A selection of T cell receptor beta chains follows, all from one sample in a study of T cell responses to AZD1222 COVID-19 vaccine. Sequencing used immunoSEQ multiplex PCR; TCRdb keeps in-frame clones, though not all of them. The sample holds under 150,000 clones, approximately 90% seen once. Material: peripheral blood, obtained on day 0 of AZD1222 vaccination. The source of these receptors is an adult in good health. Each CDR3 is given with its conserved first and last residue. The D gene is left open where the match is weak. Clone size is not always given. Where it is, it says once, few, many or a class for expanded clones.

v_call	clone_size	j_call	d_call	cdr3_nt	cdr3_aa
TRBV29-1	-	TRBJ1-2	-	TGCAGCGGGGGGGTGAGCTATGGCTACACCTTC	CSGGVSYGYTF
TRBV7-8	once	TRBJ2-3	-	TGTGCCAGCAGCTTAGTCCCTAGCACAGATACGCAGTATTTT	CASSLVPSTDTQYF
TRBV5-5	-	TRBJ1-1	-	TGTGCCAGCACCGCTTTAGGATATGGGACTGAAGCTTTCTTT	CASTALGYGTEAFF
TRBV19	-	TRBJ2-2	-	TGTGCCAGTAGCACTAGCTGGAACACCGGGGAGCTGTTTTTT	CASSTSWNTGELFF
TRBV7-2	-	TRBJ2-3	TRBD2	TGTGCCAGCAGCTTAGAAGCGGGACTAGATACGCAGTATTTT	CASSLEAGLDTQYF
TRBV5-1	-	TRBJ1-6	-	TGCGCCAGCAGCTTGGGATTACTTCCGGACAGAGGGGATTCACCCCTCCACTTT	CASSLGLLPDRGDSPLHF
TRBV9	-	TRBJ1-2	-	TGTGCCAGCAGTCGGTGGGACTGGGGGGACGGGTATGGCTACACCTTC	CASSRWDWGDGYGYTF
TRBV6-5	-	TRBJ1-5	-	TGTGCCAGCAGGGACCGGGCCGGGCCCCAGCATTTT	CASRDRAGPQHF
TRBV30	-	TRBJ2-1	TRBD2	TGTGCCTGGAACCGACTAGCGGGGGTCAATGAGCAGTTCTTC	CAWNRLAGVNEQFF
TRBV25-1	-	TRBJ1-5	-	TGTGCCAGCAGTGAAGGGGGCAGGGGACACGGCAATCAGCCCCAGCATTTT	CASSEGGRGHGNQPQHF